This T cell receptor beta chain was sequenced for a study of blood T cell repertoires in COVID-19. Overall study: Acute and convalescent COVID-19 specimens originated in the United States, Italy and Spain. The analysed material was cDNA or gDNA that came from T cells, B-cell-depleted T cells, or PBMCs.

The protocol was immunoSEQ multiplex PCR, while the TCRdb copy is restricted to in-frame clones and leaves out a portion. The profile shows 250,000 or so clones, about 89% of them singletons. The V gene lost 0 bases and the J gene lost 4 bases, with 18 bases spanning the gap. Germline V gives CDR1 LGHDT, CDR2 YNNKEL (reference sequence). The CDR3 loop spans 17 amino acids. This sequence was found in a man aged 35-49 years with active or convalescent COVID-19. Material for sequencing was peripheral blood. The chain couples TRBV3-1 (or the pseudogene TRBV3-2) to TRBJ1-2; no clear D. The CDR3: CASSQDYSAVTSYGYTF. CDR3 DNA sequence: TGTGCCAGCAGCCAAGATTATTCGGCGGTTACTTCCTATGGCTACACCTTC.